Below are 10 T cell receptor beta chains sequenced from a single sample in a study of technical replicates of blood from a few donors. The table came from immunoSEQ multiplex PCR; TCRdb's copy has only in-frame clones and leaves some out. The sample shows almost 90,000 clones, just under 95% of them seen only once. Sequencing was done on a sample of T cells isolated from PBMCs. The receptors derive from a human donor in good health.

The V call is TRBV5-6, the J call TRBJ1-5; 7 bases agree with TRBD1. The CDR3 is 18 residues long. CDR1 is SGHDT, CDR2 YYEEEE, per germline. The V segment lost 3 bases and the J segment 3 bases; nucleotides outside the gene matches: 15. CDR3 DNA: TGTGCCAGCAGCTCCTATTATGGTGAAGGGGGCATCAATCAGCCCCAGCATTTT. Amino acid sequence: CASSSYYGEGGINQPQHF.

The chain is built from TRBV10-1 and TRBJ2-7; 9 bases line up with TRBD2. The CDR3 runs to 16 residues. Germline V CDR1 and CDR2: WNHNN, SYGVQD (reference sequence). The J segment lost 3 bases and the V segment lost 3 bases, leaving 9 bases of the junction unmatched. DNA for the CDR3: TGCGCCAGCAGTGAAATCGGAGCGGGAGGCTTCTACGAGCAGTACTTC. Translation gives CASSEIGAGGFYEQYF.

The chain carries TRBV6-1 and TRBJ1-5; a possible D gene is TRBD1 (5 bases). V was cut by 6 bases and J by 3 bases, with 9 bases left in between. Germline V gene lookup returns CDR1 MNHNS and CDR2 SASEGT. The CDR3 has 13 amino acids. Here the CDR3 DNA reads TGTGCCAGCAGGAGACAGACCAATCAGCCCCAGCATTTT. Encoded protein: CASRRQTNQPQHF.

The rearrangement links TRBV2 to TRBJ2-2; D call uncertain. This CDR3 comprises 12 residues. Trimming pared 6 bases from V and 7 bases from J, leaving 9 bases between. Germline lookup yields CDR1 SNHLY and CDR2 FYNNEI. The CDR3 reads CASRTTGGELFF. The CDR3 DNA follows: TGTGCCAGCAGAACCACGGGCGGGGAGCTGTTTTTT.

The chain has TRBV7-9 and TRBJ2-7, with 7 bases lining up with TRBD2. The V and J ends lost 2 bases and 3 bases, in that order; junction bases with no gene match: 7. The CDR3 contains 15 residues. The germline gives CDR1 SEHNR, CDR2 FQNEAQ (reference sequence). The CDR3 bases are TGTGCCAGCAGCTTACATCCTAGCGGTAACTACGAGCAGTACTTC. Translating gives CASSLHPSGNYEQYF. Full variable domain (remainder filled in from reference TRBV7-9 and TRBJ2-7): DTGVSQNPRHKITKRGQNVTFRCDPISEHNRLYWYRQTLGQGPEFLTYFQNEAQLEKSRLLSDRFSAERPKGSFSTLEIQRTEQGDSAMYLCASSLHPSGNYEQYFGPGTRLTVT.

V usage is TRBV6-6 and J usage is TRBJ1-2; TRBD1 matches at 11 bases. The CDR3 is 15 amino acids. Germline CDR1 reads MNHNY; CDR2 reads SVGAGI (reference sequence). V was clipped by 7 bases and J by 4 bases; unmatched bases: 8. This CDR3 is CASNQDRGRGYGYTF. In DNA, the CDR3 is TGTGCCAGCAATCAGGACAGGGGGCGAGGCTATGGCTACACCTTC.

This clone showed up just a few times. The chain carries TRBV12-5 and TRBJ2-7; 8 bases line up with TRBD1. This CDR3 is 13 amino acids long. Per germline, CDR1 LGHNT and CDR2 FRNRAP. Trimming at V came to 2 bases and at J to 9 bases, leaving 6 bases not matched to a gene. CDR3 region: CASGLTDRGWQYF. In nucleotides, the CDR3 is TGTGCTAGTGGTTTGACTGACAGGGGATGGCAGTACTTC.

The chain joins TRBV4-2 to TRBJ2-2, with D possibly being TRBD1 (6 bases). V lost 4 bases and J 0 bases, leaving 15 bases between the germline ends. CDR3 length: 17 residues. Germline V gene sequence: CDR1 LGHNA, CDR2 YNFKEQ. The CDR3 DNA reads TGTGCCAGCAGCCTAGGGGCACAGGGCGCGAACACCGGGGAGCTGTTTTTT. Translation gives CASSLGAQGANTGELFF.

This clone was detected once. The chain uses TRBV4-1 and TRBJ2-3; tentative D call: TRBD2 (7 bases). CDR1 is MGHRA, CDR2 YSYEKL, per germline. The CDR3 covers 18 residues. Trimming took off 3 bases at V and 1 base at J, with 20 bases between the two ends. CDR3 in amino acids: CASSQGWGGNLGTDTQYF. The CDR3 DNA sequence: TGCGCCAGCAGCCAGGGGTGGGGGGGCAATTTGGGCACAGATACGCAGTATTTT.

This clone has only one observation. The CDR3 region is CASSLESSYNEQFF. The CDR3 coding sequence is TGCGCCAGCAGCTTGGAGAGCTCCTACAATGAGCAGTTCTTC. The chain links TRBV5-1 to TRBJ2-1, with D unclear. V was cut by 0 bases and J by 0 bases, with 4 bases left in between. The germline V gene encodes CDR1 SGHRS and CDR2 YFSETQ. The CDR3 sequence is 14 residues long.